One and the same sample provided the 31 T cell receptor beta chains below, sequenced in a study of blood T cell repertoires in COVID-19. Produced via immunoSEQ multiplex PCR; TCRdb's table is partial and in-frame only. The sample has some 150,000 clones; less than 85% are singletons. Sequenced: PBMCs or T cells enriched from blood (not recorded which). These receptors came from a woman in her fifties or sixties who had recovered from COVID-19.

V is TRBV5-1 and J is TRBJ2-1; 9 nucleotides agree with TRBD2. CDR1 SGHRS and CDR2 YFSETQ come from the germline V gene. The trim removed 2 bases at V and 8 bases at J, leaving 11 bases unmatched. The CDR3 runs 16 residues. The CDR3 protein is CASSLAAGGWSDEQFF. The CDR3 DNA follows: TGCGCCAGCAGCTTAGCAGCGGGAGGTTGGAGTGATGAGCAGTTCTTC.

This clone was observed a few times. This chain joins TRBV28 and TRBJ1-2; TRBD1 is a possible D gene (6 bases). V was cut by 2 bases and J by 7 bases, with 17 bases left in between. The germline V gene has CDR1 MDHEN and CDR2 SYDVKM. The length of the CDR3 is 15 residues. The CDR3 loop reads CASSLAPWTAGGYTF. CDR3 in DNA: TGTGCCAGCAGTTTAGCCCCCTGGACAGCTGGTGGCTACACCTTC.

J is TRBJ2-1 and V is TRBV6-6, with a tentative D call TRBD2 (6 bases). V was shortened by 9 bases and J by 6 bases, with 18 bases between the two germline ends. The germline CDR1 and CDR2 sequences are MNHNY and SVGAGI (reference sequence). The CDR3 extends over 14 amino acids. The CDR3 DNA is TGTGCCAGTCTTGGCCGGGCGGGAAGCAATGAGCAGTTCTTC. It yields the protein CASLGRAGSNEQFF.

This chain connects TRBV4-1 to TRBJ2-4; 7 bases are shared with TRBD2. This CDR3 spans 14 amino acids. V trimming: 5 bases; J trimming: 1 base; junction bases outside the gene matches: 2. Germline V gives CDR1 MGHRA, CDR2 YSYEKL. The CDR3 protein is CASSVGGAKNIQYF. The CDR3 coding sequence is TGCGCCAGCAGCGTCGGGGGGGCCAAAAACATTCAGTACTTC.

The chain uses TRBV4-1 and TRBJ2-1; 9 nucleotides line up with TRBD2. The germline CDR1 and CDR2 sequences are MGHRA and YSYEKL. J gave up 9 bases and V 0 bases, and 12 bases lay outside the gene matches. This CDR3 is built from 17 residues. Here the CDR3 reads CASSQDIGLAGSGEQFF. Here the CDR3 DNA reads TGCGCCAGCAGCCAAGATATAGGGCTAGCGGGATCCGGTGAGCAGTTCTTC.

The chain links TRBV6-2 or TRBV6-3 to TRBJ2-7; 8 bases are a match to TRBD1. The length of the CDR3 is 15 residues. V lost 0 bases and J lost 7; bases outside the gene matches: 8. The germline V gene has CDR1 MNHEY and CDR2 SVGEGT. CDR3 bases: TGTGCCAGCAGTTACTCGGAATGGACAGGGTGGGAGCAGTACGTC. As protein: CASSYSEWTGWEQYV.

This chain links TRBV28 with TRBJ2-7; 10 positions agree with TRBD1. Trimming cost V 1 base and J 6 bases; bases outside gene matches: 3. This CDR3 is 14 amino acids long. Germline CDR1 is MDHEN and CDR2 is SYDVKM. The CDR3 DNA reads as TGTGCCAGCAGTTTATCGACAGGGGGCTCCGAGCAGTACGTC. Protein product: CASSLSTGGSEQYV.

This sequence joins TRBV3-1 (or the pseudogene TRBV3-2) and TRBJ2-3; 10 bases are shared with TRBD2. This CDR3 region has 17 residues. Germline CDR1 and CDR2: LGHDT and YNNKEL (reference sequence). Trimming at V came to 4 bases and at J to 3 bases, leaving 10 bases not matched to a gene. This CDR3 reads CASSLSRASGRTDTQYF. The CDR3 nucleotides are TGTGCCAGCAGCCTCTCCCGCGCTAGCGGGAGAACAGATACGCAGTATTTT.

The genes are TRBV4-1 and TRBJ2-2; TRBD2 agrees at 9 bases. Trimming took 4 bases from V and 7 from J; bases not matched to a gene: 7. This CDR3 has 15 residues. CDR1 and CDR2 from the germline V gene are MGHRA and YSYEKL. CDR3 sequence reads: CASSRGGGAIGELFF. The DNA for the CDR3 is TGCGCCAGCAGCCGTGGCGGGGGGGCCATCGGGGAGCTGTTTTTT.

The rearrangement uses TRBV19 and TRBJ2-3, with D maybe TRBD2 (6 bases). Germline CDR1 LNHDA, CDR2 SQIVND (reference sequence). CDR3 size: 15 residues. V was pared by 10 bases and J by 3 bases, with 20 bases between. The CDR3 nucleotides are TGTGCCACTGGGGAGGTTCGCAGTTGGACAGATACGCAGTATTTT. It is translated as CATGEVRSWTDTQYF.

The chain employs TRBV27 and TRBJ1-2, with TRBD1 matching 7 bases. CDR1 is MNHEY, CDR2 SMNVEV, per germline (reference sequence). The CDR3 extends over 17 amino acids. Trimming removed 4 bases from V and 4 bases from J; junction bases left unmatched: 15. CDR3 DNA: TGTGCCAGCAGTTCCCTACTCCCCCGGACAGGTACCTATGGCTACACCTTC. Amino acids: CASSSLLPRTGTYGYTF.

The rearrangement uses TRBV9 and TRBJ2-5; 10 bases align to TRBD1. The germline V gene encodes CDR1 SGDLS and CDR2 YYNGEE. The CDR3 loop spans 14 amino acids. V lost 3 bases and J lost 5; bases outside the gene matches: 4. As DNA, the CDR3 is TGTGCCAGCAGCGGGGACAGGGGAAGGGAGACCCAGTACTTC. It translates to CASSGDRGRETQYF. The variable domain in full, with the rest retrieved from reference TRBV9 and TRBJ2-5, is DSGVTQTPKHLITATGQRVTLRCSPRSGDLSVYWYQQSLDQGLQFLIQYYNGEERAKGNILERFSAQQFPDLHSELNLSSLELGDSALYFCASSGDRGRETQYFGPGTRLLVL.

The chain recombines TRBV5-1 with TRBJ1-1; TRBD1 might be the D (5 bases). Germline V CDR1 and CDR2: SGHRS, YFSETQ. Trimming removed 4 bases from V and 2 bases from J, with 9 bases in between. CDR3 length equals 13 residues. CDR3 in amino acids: CASSIRVNTEAFF. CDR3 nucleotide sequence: TGCGCCAGCAGCATCAGGGTCAACACTGAAGCTTTCTTT.

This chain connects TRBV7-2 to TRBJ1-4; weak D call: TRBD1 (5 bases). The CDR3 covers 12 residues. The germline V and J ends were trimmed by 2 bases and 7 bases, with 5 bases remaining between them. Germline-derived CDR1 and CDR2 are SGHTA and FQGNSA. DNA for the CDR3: TGTGCCAGCAGCTTAAGGGGTGAAAAACTGTTTTTT. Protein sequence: CASSLRGEKLFF.

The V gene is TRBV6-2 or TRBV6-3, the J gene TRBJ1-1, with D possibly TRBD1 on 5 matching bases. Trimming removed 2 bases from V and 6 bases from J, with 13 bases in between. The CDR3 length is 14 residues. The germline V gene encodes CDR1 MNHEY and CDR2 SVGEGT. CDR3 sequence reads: CASSYPGLVSEAFF. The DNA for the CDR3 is TGTGCCAGCAGTTACCCAGGGTTGGTATCTGAAGCTTTCTTT.

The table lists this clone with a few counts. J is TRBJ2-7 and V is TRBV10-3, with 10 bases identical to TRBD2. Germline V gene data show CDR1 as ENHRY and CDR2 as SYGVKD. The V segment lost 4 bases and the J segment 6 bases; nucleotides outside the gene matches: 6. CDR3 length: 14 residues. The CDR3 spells CAISGASGRSEQYV. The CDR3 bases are TGTGCCATCAGTGGGGCTAGCGGGAGAAGCGAGCAGTACGTC.

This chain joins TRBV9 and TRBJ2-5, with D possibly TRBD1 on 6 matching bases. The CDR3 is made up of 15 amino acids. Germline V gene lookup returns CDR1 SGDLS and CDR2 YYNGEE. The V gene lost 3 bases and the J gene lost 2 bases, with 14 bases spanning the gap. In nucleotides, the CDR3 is TGTGCCAGCAGCGCCGAGGGCGACAGGCAAGAGACCCAGTACTTC. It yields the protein CASSAEGDRQETQYF.

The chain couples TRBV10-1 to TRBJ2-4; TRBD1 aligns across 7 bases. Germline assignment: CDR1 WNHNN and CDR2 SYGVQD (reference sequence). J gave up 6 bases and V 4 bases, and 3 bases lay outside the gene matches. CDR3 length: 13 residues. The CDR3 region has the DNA TGCGCCAGCAGTGGACAGGGTGGAAACATTCAGTACTTC. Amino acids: CASSGQGGNIQYF.

The CDR3 DNA follows: TGTGCCAGCAGCATATGGGGCGGCCGGCAAGAGACCCAGTACTTC. As protein: CASSIWGGRQETQYF. This rearrangement joins TRBV25-1 to TRBJ2-5; tentative D call: TRBD1 (5 bases). From germline, CDR1 is MGHDK and CDR2 SYGVNS. CDR3 length: 15 residues. Trimming removed 6 bases at V and 2 bases at J, with 16 bases between.

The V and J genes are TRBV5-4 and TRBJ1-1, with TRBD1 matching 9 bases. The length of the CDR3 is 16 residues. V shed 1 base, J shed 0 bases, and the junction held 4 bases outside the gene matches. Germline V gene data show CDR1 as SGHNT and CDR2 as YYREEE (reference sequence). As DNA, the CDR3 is TGTGCCAGCAGCTTGATTGGACAGGGGTTGAACACTGAAGCTTTCTTT. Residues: CASSLIGQGLNTEAFF. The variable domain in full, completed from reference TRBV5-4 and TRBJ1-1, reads ETGVTQSPTHLIKTRGQQVTLRCSSQSGHNTVSWYQQALGQGPQFIFQYYREEENGRGNFPPRFSGLQFPNYSSELNVNALELDDSALYLCASSLIGQGLNTEAFFGQGTRLTVV.

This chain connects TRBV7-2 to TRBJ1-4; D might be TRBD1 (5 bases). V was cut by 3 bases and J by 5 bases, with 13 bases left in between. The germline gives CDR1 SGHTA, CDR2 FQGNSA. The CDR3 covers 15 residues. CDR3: CASSFGTGVNEKLFF. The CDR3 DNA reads TGTGCCAGCAGCTTTGGGACGGGGGTCAATGAAAAACTGTTTTTT.

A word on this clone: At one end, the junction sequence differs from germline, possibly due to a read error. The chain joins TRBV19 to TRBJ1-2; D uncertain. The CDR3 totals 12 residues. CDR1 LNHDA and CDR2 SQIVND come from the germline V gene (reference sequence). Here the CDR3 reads CASGPETGIAYF. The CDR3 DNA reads TGTGCCAGTGGACCCGAAACGGGGATAGCTTACTTC.

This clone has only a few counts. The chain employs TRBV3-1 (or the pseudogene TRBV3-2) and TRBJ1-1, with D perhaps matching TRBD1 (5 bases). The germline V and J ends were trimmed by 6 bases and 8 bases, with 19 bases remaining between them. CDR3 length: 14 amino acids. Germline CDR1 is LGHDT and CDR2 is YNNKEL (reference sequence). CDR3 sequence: CASRVDPGDKEAFF. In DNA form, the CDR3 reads TGTGCCAGCAGGGTAGATCCGGGGGATAAGGAAGCTTTCTTT.

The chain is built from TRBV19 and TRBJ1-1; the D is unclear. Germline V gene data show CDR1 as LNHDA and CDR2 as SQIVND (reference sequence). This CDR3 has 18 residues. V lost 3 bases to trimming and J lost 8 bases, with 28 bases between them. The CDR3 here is CASSITGVMGPKREEAFF. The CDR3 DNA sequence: TGTGCCAGTAGTATTACCGGAGTGATGGGCCCAAAAAGGGAGGAAGCTTTCTTT.

The CDR3 DNA follows: TGTGCCAGCAGCTTGAACGGGAATGAAAAACTGTTTTTT. Encoded protein: CASSLNGNEKLFF. This sequence joins TRBV11-3 and TRBJ1-4; D is unclear. This CDR3 contains 13 residues. Trimming pared 3 bases from V and 5 bases from J, leaving 7 bases between. Germline-derived CDR1 and CDR2 are SGHNT and YENEEA.

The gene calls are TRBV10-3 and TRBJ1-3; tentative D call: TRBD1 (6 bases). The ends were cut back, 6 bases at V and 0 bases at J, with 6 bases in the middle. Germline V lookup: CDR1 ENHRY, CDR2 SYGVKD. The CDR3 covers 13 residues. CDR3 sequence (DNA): TGTGCCATCAGGGACAGCTCTGGAAACACCATATATTTT. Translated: CAIRDSSGNTIYF.

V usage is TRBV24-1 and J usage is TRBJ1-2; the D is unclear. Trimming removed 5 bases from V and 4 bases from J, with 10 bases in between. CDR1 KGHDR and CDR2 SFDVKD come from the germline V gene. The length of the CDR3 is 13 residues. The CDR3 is CATSVGEGYGYTF. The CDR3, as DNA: TGTGCCACCAGTGTTGGTGAGGGCTATGGCTACACCTTC.

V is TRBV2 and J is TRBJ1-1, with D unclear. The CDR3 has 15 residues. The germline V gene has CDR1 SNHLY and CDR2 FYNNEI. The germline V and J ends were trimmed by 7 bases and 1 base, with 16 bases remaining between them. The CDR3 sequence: CASTEREGPNTEAFF. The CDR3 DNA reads TGTGCCAGCACGGAGAGGGAGGGCCCGAACACTGAAGCTTTCTTT.

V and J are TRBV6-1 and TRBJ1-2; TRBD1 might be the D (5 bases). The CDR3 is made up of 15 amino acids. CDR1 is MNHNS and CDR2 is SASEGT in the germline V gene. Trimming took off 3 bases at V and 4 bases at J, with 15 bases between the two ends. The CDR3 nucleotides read TGTGCCAGCAGTGATGACAGAAAGGTTGGCTATGGCTACACCTTC. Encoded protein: CASSDDRKVGYGYTF.

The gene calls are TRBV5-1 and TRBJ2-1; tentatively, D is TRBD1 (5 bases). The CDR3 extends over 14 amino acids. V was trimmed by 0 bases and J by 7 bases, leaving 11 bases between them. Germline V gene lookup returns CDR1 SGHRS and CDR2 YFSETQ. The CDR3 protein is CASSLGLRGNEQFF. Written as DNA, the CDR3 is TGCGCCAGCAGCTTGGGGCTTAGGGGAAATGAGCAGTTCTTC.

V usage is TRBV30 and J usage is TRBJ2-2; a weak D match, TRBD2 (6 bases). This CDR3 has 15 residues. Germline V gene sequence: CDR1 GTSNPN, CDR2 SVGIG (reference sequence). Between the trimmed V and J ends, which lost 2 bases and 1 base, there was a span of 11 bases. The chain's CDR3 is CAWSNEEGNTGELFF. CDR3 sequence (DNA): TGTGCCTGGAGTAATGAGGAGGGGAACACCGGGGAGCTGTTTTTT.